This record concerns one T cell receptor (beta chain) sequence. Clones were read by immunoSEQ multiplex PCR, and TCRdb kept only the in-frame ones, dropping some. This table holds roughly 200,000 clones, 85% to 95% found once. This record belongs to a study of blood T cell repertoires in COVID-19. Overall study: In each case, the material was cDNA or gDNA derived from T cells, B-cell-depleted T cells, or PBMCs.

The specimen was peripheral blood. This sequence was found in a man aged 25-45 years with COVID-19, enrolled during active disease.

CDR3 in DNA: TGTGCCAGCAGCTTGAGGACTAGCGGGGTAAATGAGCAGTTCTTC. Amino acids: CASSLRTSGVNEQFF. The J gene is TRBJ2-1, the V gene TRBV7-7; TRBD2 agrees at 12 bases. The CDR3 is 15 residues long. The germline V gene encodes CDR1 SSHAT and CDR2 FNYEAQ (reference sequence). V lost 3 bases, J lost 7 bases, and 4 bases stayed unmatched.